The source of this T cell receptor beta chain is a study of chemoradiotherapy in HPV16-positive cancers. The repertoire was sequenced with immunoSEQ multiplex PCR; TCRdb's copy has only in-frame clones and lacks some. This sample yields fewer than 40,000 clones, of which roughly 75% are seen a single time; about 3.8% belongs to the top ten. Trimming removed 2 bases at V and 1 base at J, with 15 bases between. From germline, CDR1 is SGDLS and CDR2 YYNGEE. This CDR3 region has 17 residues. Repeated repertoire sampling spanned the course of chemoradiotherapy. The gene calls are TRBV9 and TRBJ2-2; D possibly corresponds to TRBD2 (5 bases). The starting material was blood, obtained from a patient who underwent chemoradiotherapy. The receptor's source is a human donor with HPV-associated anogenital cancer. The CDR3: CASSVLGGSGNTGELFF. The CDR3 region has the DNA TGTGCCAGCAGCGTCTTAGGCGGCAGCGGGAACACCGGGGAGCTGTTTTTT. The whole variable domain, remainder taken from reference TRBV9 and TRBJ2-2, is DSGVTQTPKHLITATGQRVTLRCSPRSGDLSVYWYQQSLDQGLQFLIQYYNGEERAKGNILERFSAQQFPDLHSELNLSSLELGDSALYFCASSVLGGSGNTGELFFGEGSRLTVL.